Listed below are T cell receptor beta chains from one sample, sequenced in a study of T cells in localized non-small cell lung cancer. Clones were sequenced by immunoSEQ multiplex PCR, and TCRdb holds only the in-frame ones, with some missing. The repertoire consists of around 25,000 clones, with 86% occurring once and the leading ten covering about 14%. The input for sequencing was peripheral blood, taken before any cancer treatment. These receptors all come from a female donor at least 60 years old with stage I lung adenocarcinoma. Each CDR3 is given with its conserved first and last residue. Fields, in order: J gene, V gene, CDR3 protein.

j_gene: TRBJ2-7
v_gene: TRBV11-2
CDR3aa: CASSYLSRGSPLHF

j_gene: TRBJ1-3
v_gene: TRBV7-2
CDR3aa: CASSYGTGSGNTIYF

j_gene: TRBJ1-5
v_gene: TRBV7-3
CDR3aa: CASSLTGGRNQPQHF

j_gene: TRBJ1-5
v_gene: TRBV7-2
CDR3aa: CASSLDMGYNQPQHF

j_gene: TRBJ2-7
v_gene: TRBV18
CDR3aa: CASSPGTGLGDEQYF

j_gene: TRBJ1-3
v_gene: TRBV10-3
CDR3aa: CATTEGQSGNTIYF

j_gene: TRBJ2-7
v_gene: TRBV27
CDR3aa: CASSLSSTGNFYEQYF

j_gene: TRBJ2-7
v_gene: TRBV5-6
CDR3aa: CASSPGVQGGYEQYF

j_gene: TRBJ2-7
v_gene: TRBV4-1
CDR3aa: CASSPSGTGGGYEQYF

j_gene: TRBJ1-2
v_gene: TRBV19
CDR3aa: CASGDRDYGYTF

j_gene: TRBJ2-7
v_gene: TRBV5-1
CDR3aa: CASSLVGAGLLPYEQYF

j_gene: TRBJ1-2
v_gene: TRBV18
CDR3aa: CASSAGRTVKGYTF

j_gene: TRBJ1-2
v_gene: TRBV20-1
CDR3aa: CSAGDSYGYTF

j_gene: TRBJ1-4
v_gene: TRBV9
CDR3aa: CASSATDFNEKLFF

j_gene: TRBJ1-2
v_gene: TRBV7-9
CDR3aa: CASSYQGGYTF

j_gene: TRBJ1-1
v_gene: TRBV25-1
CDR3aa: CASTGTGSEAFF

j_gene: TRBJ1-2
v_gene: TRBV5-4
CDR3aa: CASSFAGANGYTF

j_gene: TRBJ1-5
v_gene: TRBV2
CDR3aa: CASRDRDRGREPQHF

j_gene: TRBJ1-4
v_gene: TRBV30
CDR3aa: CAWSVRRTVTEKLFF

j_gene: TRBJ1-2
v_gene: TRBV14
CDR3aa: CASSMIQSGKTYGYTF

j_gene: TRBJ2-2
v_gene: TRBV9
CDR3aa: CASSVEGGAYTGELFF

j_gene: TRBJ1-1
v_gene: TRBV5-1
CDR3aa: CASSPGRIMNTEAFF

j_gene: TRBJ1-1
v_gene: TRBV5-4
CDR3aa: CASSLARDNLNTEAFF

j_gene: TRBJ1-2
v_gene: TRBV7-2
CDR3aa: CASSSSGGTGGSGYTF

j_gene: TRBJ2-5
v_gene: TRBV10-3
CDR3aa: CAISESGAAGQETQYF

j_gene: TRBJ1-5
v_gene: TRBV27
CDR3aa: CASRPGQGNSNQPQHF

j_gene: TRBJ1-1
v_gene: TRBV19
CDR3aa: CASAPAGPIREAFF

j_gene: TRBJ2-5
v_gene: TRBV19
CDR3aa: CASSIDMGGLETQYF

j_gene: TRBJ1-4
v_gene: TRBV25-1
CDR3aa: CASSSRRGAGEKLFF

j_gene: TRBJ1-1
v_gene: TRBV9
CDR3aa: CASTRGRANTEAFF

j_gene: TRBJ1-1
v_gene: TRBV5-6
CDR3aa: CASSFGQGEAFF

j_gene: TRBJ2-1
v_gene: TRBV2
CDR3aa: CASSEGQGNYNEQFF